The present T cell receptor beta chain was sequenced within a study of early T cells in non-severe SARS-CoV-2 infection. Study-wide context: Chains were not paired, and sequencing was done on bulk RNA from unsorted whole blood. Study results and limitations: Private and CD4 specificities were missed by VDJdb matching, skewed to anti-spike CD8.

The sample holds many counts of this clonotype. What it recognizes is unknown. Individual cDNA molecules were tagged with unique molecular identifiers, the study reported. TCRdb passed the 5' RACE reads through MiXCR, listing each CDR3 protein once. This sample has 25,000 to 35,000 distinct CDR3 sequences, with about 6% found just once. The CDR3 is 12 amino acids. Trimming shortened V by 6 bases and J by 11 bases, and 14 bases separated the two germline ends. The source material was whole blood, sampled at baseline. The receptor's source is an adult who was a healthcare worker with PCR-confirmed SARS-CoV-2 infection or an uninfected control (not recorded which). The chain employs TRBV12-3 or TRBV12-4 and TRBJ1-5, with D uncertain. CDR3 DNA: TGTGCCAGCAGCTCGTGGAGCCAGGCCCAGCATTTT. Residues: CASSSWSQAQHF.